The 14 T cell receptor beta chains in this list originate from one sample, sequenced in a study of T-cell memory formation after mild COVID-19. Each CDR3 protein gets one entry after TCRdb re-called the 5' RACE reads with MiXCR. The top ten hold around 12% of the sample, which has approximately 480,000 distinct CDR3 sequences, 15% to 20% seen once. The specimen was PBMCs or a T cell subset sorted from them (not recorded which). The source of these receptors is an adult woman who had mild COVID-19 (a few samples of this study predate the infection). Cell type and time point are not known.

There are a few counts of this clonotype. The J gene is TRBJ2-3, the V gene TRBV20-1; tentative D call: TRBD1 (6 bases). This CDR3 has 14 residues. Germline CDR1 DFQATT, CDR2 SNEGSKA (reference sequence). V gave up 6 bases and J gave up 1 base, with 14 bases separating them. The CDR3 reads CSAPRGGRTDTQYF. The CDR3 DNA reads as TGCAGTGCCCCGCGAGGGGGACGCACAGATACGCAGTATTTT.

This clonotype was detected a few times. The chain joins TRBV6-2 or TRBV6-3 to TRBJ2-7; D perhaps matches TRBD1 (6 bases). The CDR3 runs to 13 residues. The germline gives CDR1 MNHEY, CDR2 SVGEGT. Trimming stripped 3 bases from V and 1 base from J, with 7 bases between. For the CDR3, the DNA is TGTGCCAGCAGTTATGGACAGTCCTACGAGCAGTACTTC. This encodes CASSYGQSYEQYF.

This clonotype was seen only once. Here the CDR3 reads CASSLSMHFGGEAFF. The CDR3 coding sequence is TGTGCCAGCAGTTTATCGATGCACTTCGGTGGGGAAGCTTTCTTT. The genes are TRBV27 and TRBJ1-1, with D hard to call. The CDR3 runs to 15 residues. V gave up 0 bases and J gave up 8 bases, with 16 bases separating them. Germline lookup yields CDR1 MNHEY and CDR2 SMNVEV (reference sequence).

The chain couples TRBV7-9 to TRBJ2-2, with TRBD2 matching over 10 bases. The CDR3 sequence is 16 residues long. J gave up 6 bases and V 6 bases, and 10 bases lay outside the gene matches. Germline V gives CDR1 SEHNR, CDR2 FQNEAQ (reference sequence). The CDR3 sequence: CASRPAGGLWSGELFF. Written as DNA, the CDR3 is TGTGCCAGCAGACCAGCGGGAGGGCTCTGGTCCGGGGAGCTGTTTTTT.

The chain carries TRBV25-1 and TRBJ1-2; D is possibly TRBD1 (6 bases). The germline V and J ends were trimmed by 1 base and 8 bases, with 20 bases remaining between them. The V gene's germline CDR1 is MGHDK and CDR2 SYGVNS. The CDR3 loop spans 16 amino acids. The CDR3 DNA is TGTGCCAGCAGTGAATTGGGGACAAAGTCCAGGGGCGGCTACACCTTC. This sequence encodes CASSELGTKSRGGYTF.

The chain employs TRBV7-9 and TRBJ1-2; TRBD1 is a possible D gene (5 bases). This CDR3 has 15 amino acids. Per the germline V gene, CDR1 is SEHNR and CDR2 is FQNEAQ (reference sequence). Trimming removed 0 bases from V and 0 bases from J, with 8 bases in between. The CDR3 loop is CASSLAGDANYGYTF. The CDR3 DNA is TGTGCCAGCAGCTTAGCAGGGGATGCTAACTATGGCTACACCTTC.

This clonotype appeared many times. The gene calls are TRBV2 and TRBJ2-1; 8 nucleotides match TRBD2. The CDR3 spans 17 residues. Germline assignment: CDR1 SNHLY and CDR2 FYNNEI. J was trimmed by 5 bases and V by 6 bases; bases with no gene match: 15. The CDR3 coding sequence is TGTGCCAGCAGGAAGGCCCGCGCTAGCGGGCAGGACAATGAGCAGTTCTTC. This sequence encodes CASRKARASGQDNEQFF.

The chain combines TRBV5-5 with TRBJ1-2, with 9 bases that match TRBD1. The CDR3 totals 15 residues. Germline V CDR1 and CDR2: SGHKS, YYEKEE (reference sequence). V shed 4 bases, J shed 5 bases, and the junction held 9 bases outside the gene matches. This CDR3 is CASSPSGTGKYGYTF. In DNA form, the CDR3 reads TGTGCCAGCAGCCCATCCGGGACAGGGAAGTATGGCTACACCTTC. Full variable domain (remainder filled in from reference TRBV5-5 and TRBJ1-2): DAGVTQSPTHLIKTRGQQVTLRCSPISGHKSVSWYQQVLGQGPQFIFQYYEKEERGRGNFPDRFSARQFPNYSSELNVNALLLGDSALYLCASSPSGTGKYGYTFGSGTRLTVV.

V gene TRBV3-1 combines with J gene TRBJ2-1, with 10 bases fitting TRBD1. The CDR3 length is 14 residues. The germline V gene has CDR1 LGHDT and CDR2 YNNKEL (reference sequence). The J segment lost 7 bases and the V segment lost 7 bases, leaving 7 bases of the junction unmatched. CDR3 loop: CASTPGQGVNEQFF. CDR3 DNA sequence: TGTGCCAGCACTCCCGGACAGGGGGTTAATGAGCAGTTCTTC.

This clonotype was observed once. This chain joins TRBV25-1 and TRBJ2-5; 8 bases map to TRBD1. CDR1 is MGHDK and CDR2 is SYGVNS in the germline V gene. The CDR3 has 14 amino acids. V was pared by 5 bases and J by 8 bases, with 10 bases of the junction left unmatched. CDR3 region: CASSRHPDRATQYF. The CDR3 DNA reads as TGTGCCAGCAGTCGACACCCGGACAGGGCAACCCAGTACTTC.

The chain couples TRBV6-2 or TRBV6-3 to TRBJ2-5; D could derive from TRBD1 or TRBD2 (5 bases each). The germline gives CDR1 MNHEY, CDR2 SVGEGT. The germline V and J ends were trimmed by 2 bases and 5 bases, with 15 bases remaining between them. The CDR3 totals 15 residues. CDR3 amino acids: CASSYGLTGGETQYF. The CDR3 coding sequence is TGTGCCAGCAGTTACGGCCTAACAGGCGGGGAGACCCAGTACTTC.

This clonotype was seen only a few times. The J gene is TRBJ2-5, the V gene TRBV20-1; D ambiguous. The germline gives CDR1 DFQATT, CDR2 SNEGSKA (reference sequence). The ends were cut back, 3 bases at V and 2 bases at J, with 10 bases in the middle. The CDR3 loop spans 13 amino acids. CDR3 protein: CSASKTRQETQYF. In nucleotides, the CDR3 is TGCAGTGCTAGTAAGACCCGGCAAGAGACCCAGTACTTC.

The chain recombines TRBV12-3 or TRBV12-4 with TRBJ1-5; D gene ambiguous. Trimming left V 5 bases short and J 6 bases short, with 11 bases between. CDR3 length: 13 residues. The DNA for the CDR3 is TGTGCCAGCAGTGCGGGCAAGATTCAGCCCCAGCATTTT. As protein: CASSAGKIQPQHF.

There are a few counts of this clonotype. The CDR3 loop is CASSDSPQETQYF. In nucleotides, the CDR3 is TGTGCCAGCAGCGACAGTCCCCAAGAGACCCAGTACTTC. The V gene is TRBV11-2, the J gene TRBJ2-5; TRBD1 might be the D (5 bases). CDR1 and CDR2 from the germline V gene are SGHAT and FQNNGV. V shed 5 bases and J shed 1 base, with 8 bases lying between them. The CDR3 is 13 amino acids.